These T cell receptor beta chains were read from a single sample in a study of identical twins. TCRdb re-called the 5' RACE reads with MiXCR, one entry per CDR3 protein. The sample lists 550,000 to 700,000 distinct CDR3 sequences, around a tenth occurring once. These records were also assigned to another study, of yellow fever vaccine responses in identical twins.

The sequenced material came from PBMCs. The receptors derive from a woman aged 18 to 35 in good health. Each CDR3 is given with its conserved first and last residue. The D gene is left open where the match is weak. Clone size is not always given. Where it is, it says once, few, many or a class for expanded clones.

CDR3: CASSFRDRQETQYF
DNA: TGTGCCAGCAGTTTCCGGGACAGACAAGAGACCCAGTACTTC
D: TRBD1
size: many
J: TRBJ2-5
V: TRBV28

CDR3: CASTPSEGFTDTQYF
DNA: TGTGCCAGCACCCCATCTGAGGGATTCACAGATACGCAGTATTTT
D: .
size: many
J: TRBJ2-3
V: TRBV9

CDR3: CASSEYSGRIADTQYF
DNA: TGTGCCAGCAGTGAATACAGCGGGAGAATCGCAGATACGCAGTATTTT
D: TRBD2
size: .
J: TRBJ2-3
V: TRBV2

CDR3: CASSGPGLAGGYSDTQYF
DNA: TGCGCCAGCAGCGGGCCGGGACTAGCGGGGGGATACTCAGATACGCAGTATTTT
D: TRBD2
size: many
J: TRBJ2-3
V: TRBV5-1

CDR3: CASSGTLGLKLFF
DNA: TGTGCCAGTAGTGGGACTTTGGGTTTGAAACTGTTTTTT
D: .
size: .
J: TRBJ1-4
V: TRBV19

CDR3: CASRNTGGRGEQFF
DNA: TGTGCCAGCAGAAACACAGGGGGCAGGGGTGAGCAGTTCTTC
D: TRBD1
size: many
J: TRBJ2-1
V: TRBV12-3/TRBV12-4

CDR3: CAWSVGASGKSKETQYF
DNA: TGTGCCTGGAGTGTAGGGGCTAGCGGGAAGAGTAAGGAGACCCAGTACTTC
D: TRBD2
size: .
J: TRBJ2-5
V: TRBV30

CDR3: CASRGLAGLQETQYF
DNA: TGTGCCAGCAGGGGACTAGCGGGGCTCCAAGAGACCCAGTACTTC
D: TRBD2
size: many
J: TRBJ2-5
V: TRBV6-2/TRBV6-3

CDR3: CASSLGAGGTYNEQFF
DNA: TGTGCCAGCAGCTTAGGGGCGGGAGGTACCTACAATGAGCAGTTCTTC
D: TRBD2
size: few
J: TRBJ2-1
V: TRBV7-9

CDR3: CASSREGLAGGNEQFF
DNA: TGTGCCAGCAGCAGAGAGGGACTAGCGGGAGGCAATGAGCAGTTCTTC
D: TRBD2
size: many
J: TRBJ2-1
V: TRBV11-2

CDR3: CASSFQGLATGELFF
DNA: TGTGCCAGCAGCTTTCAGGGTCTAGCTACCGGGGAGCTGTTTTTT
D: .
size: .
J: TRBJ2-2
V: TRBV7-3

CDR3: CASSVTWASSQPQHF
DNA: TGTGCCAGCAGCGTGACCTGGGCTAGCAGTCAGCCCCAGCATTTT
D: .
size: .
J: TRBJ1-5
V: TRBV5-5

CDR3: CASSLGSGVGSDTQYF
DNA: TGTGCCAGCAGCTTAGGATCGGGAGTAGGTTCGGATACGCAGTATTTT
D: .
size: few
J: TRBJ2-3
V: TRBV7-8

CDR3: CASSSQRGPRREQYF
DNA: TGTGCCAGCAGCTCACAGCGGGGGCCGCGTCGGGAGCAGTACTTC
D: TRBD2
size: many
J: TRBJ2-7
V: TRBV7-2

CDR3: CASSRQVALGPSTDTQYF
DNA: TGCGCCAGCAGCCGACAAGTGGCACTGGGGCCTAGCACAGATACGCAGTATTTT
D: .
size: .
J: TRBJ2-3
V: TRBV4-3

CDR3: CSVARDSHLVYGYTF
DNA: TGCAGCGTCGCCCGGGACAGTCACCTTGTCTATGGCTACACCTTC
D: TRBD1
size: few
J: TRBJ1-2
V: TRBV29-1

CDR3: CASSWTNSGRSTGELFF
DNA: TGCGCCAGCAGCTGGACCAATAGCGGGAGAAGCACCGGGGAGCTGTTTTTT
D: TRBD2
size: .
J: TRBJ2-2
V: TRBV5-1

CDR3: CASSYPGARLGEKLFF
DNA: TGTGCCAGCAGTTACCCGGGAGCTCGTTTGGGGGAAAAACTGTTTTTT
D: .
size: few
J: TRBJ1-4
V: TRBV28

CDR3: CASSLAGTDNSPLHF
DNA: TGCGCCAGCAGCTTGGCCGGGACAGATAATTCACCCCTCCACTTT
D: TRBD1
size: many
J: TRBJ1-6
V: TRBV5-1

CDR3: CSASHSWEAEAFF
DNA: TGCAGTGCTAGTCACAGTTGGGAGGCTGAAGCTTTCTTT
D: .
size: .
J: TRBJ1-1
V: TRBV20-1

CDR3: CASTIAQGSKNIQYF
DNA: TGTGCCAGCACCATAGCACAGGGATCCAAAAACATTCAGTACTTC
D: .
size: once
J: TRBJ2-4
V: TRBV28

CDR3: CSAAPPARKGAYEQYF
DNA: TGCAGTGCTGCCCCCCCGGCCAGAAAAGGAGCCTACGAGCAGTACTTC
D: .
size: .
J: TRBJ2-7
V: TRBV20-1

CDR3: CASSLAKLAGSREQFF
DNA: TGTGCCAGCAGTTTAGCGAAACTAGCGGGTTCGAGGGAGCAGTTCTTC
D: TRBD2
size: few
J: TRBJ2-1
V: TRBV12-3/TRBV12-4

CDR3: CASFGGGAAGELFF
DNA: TGTGCCAGCTTTGGCGGGGGGGCGGCCGGGGAGCTGTTTTTT
D: TRBD2
size: .
J: TRBJ2-2
V: TRBV6-1

CDR3: CAISGGSREKGSTDTQYF
DNA: TGTGCCATCAGTGGAGGGTCGCGGGAAAAGGGAAGCACAGATACGCAGTATTTT
D: .
size: .
J: TRBJ2-3
V: TRBV10-3

CDR3: CASSYIAQDTEAFF
DNA: TGTGCCAGCAGTTACATCGCCCAAGACACTGAAGCTTTCTTT
D: .
size: .
J: TRBJ1-1
V: TRBV6-2/TRBV6-3

CDR3: CSALLAGGAYEQYF
DNA: TGCAGTGCCCTACTAGCGGGAGGAGCCTACGAGCAGTACTTC
D: TRBD2
size: few
J: TRBJ2-7
V: TRBV20-1

CDR3: CASTEDRNEKLFF
DNA: TGTGCCAGCACCGAGGACAGGAATGAAAAACTGTTTTTT
D: TRBD1
size: few
J: TRBJ1-4
V: TRBV2

CDR3: CASSYADPRIYGYTF
DNA: TGTGCCAGCAGTTACGCTGACCCAAGGATCTATGGCTACACCTTC
D: .
size: many
J: TRBJ1-2
V: TRBV6-2/TRBV6-3

CDR3: CASRKGTSGASTDTQYF
DNA: TGTGCCAGCAGGAAGGGGACTAGCGGGGCTAGCACAGATACGCAGTATTTT
D: TRBD2
size: few
J: TRBJ2-3
V: TRBV6-1

CDR3: CATSVQGVYEGAGELFF
DNA: TGTGCCACCAGTGTTCAGGGGGTGTACGAAGGGGCCGGGGAGCTGTTTTTT
D: TRBD1
size: few
J: TRBJ2-2
V: TRBV24-1

CDR3: CASSLVNRDTGELFF
DNA: TGTGCCAGCAGCTTAGTAAACCGAGACACCGGGGAGCTGTTTTTT
D: .
size: few
J: TRBJ2-2
V: TRBV7-9